This T cell receptor (beta chain) is from a study of response to subunit inactivated influenza vaccine. In TCRdb, the RT-PCR reads were re-called with MiXCR into one record per CDR3 protein. Here the sample spans just under 550,000 distinct CDR3 sequences, around 21% being singletons. Germline CDR1 and CDR2: SGDLS and YYNGEE. This CDR3 region has 14 residues. Trimming pared 2 bases from V and 7 bases from J, leaving 10 bases between. The same specimen was also included in a second study, on T cells expressing NK-cell markers. That work adds: 5'RACE template switching built TCR beta cDNA with unique molecular identifiers.

This chain uses TRBV9 with TRBJ1-6; a possible D gene is TRBD1 (5 bases). The sequencing here drew on CD4+ T cells sorted from PBMCs, taken roughly 13 days after vaccination. The source of this sequence is a man in his fifties who received an inactivated influenza vaccine. CDR3 amino acids: CASSVSGPNSPLHF. CDR3 coding DNA: TGTGCCAGCAGCGTGTCAGGGCCCAATTCACCCCTCCACTTT.